A selection of T cell receptor beta chains follows, all from one sample in a study of blood T cell repertoires in COVID-19. The assay was immunoSEQ multiplex PCR, and TCRdb's table has in-frame clones only and misses some. The repertoire holds approximately 450,000 clones, with approximately 90% as singletons. The sample comprised PBMCs or T cells enriched from blood (not recorded which). Every receptor here comes from a man aged 25-40 years who had recovered from COVID-19. The CDR3 runs from the conserved cysteine through the conserved F or W. A D gene is named only where the DNA matches it firmly. The listing skips clone size in some rows; elsewhere it reads once, few, many or a size class.

CDR3aa,CDR3nt,abundance,d_gene,j_gene,v_gene
CASTLRRGEYNEQFF,TGTGCCAGCACTCTGCGAAGGGGCGAATACAATGAGCAGTTCTTC,NA,NA,TRBJ2-1,TRBV6-5
CASSVVEGRRAEAFF,TGTGCCAGCAGCGTAGTGGAGGGGCGGCGGGCTGAAGCTTTCTTT,NA,NA,TRBJ1-1,TRBV9
CATSVPGTSSYNEQFF,TGTGCCACCAGTGTCCCCGGGACTAGCTCCTACAATGAGCAGTTCTTC,NA,TRBD2,TRBJ2-1,TRBV24-1
CASSHSTGTSGKETQYF,TGCGCCAGCAGCCATTCTACCGGGACTAGCGGAAAAGAGACCCAGTACTTC,NA,TRBD2,TRBJ2-5,TRBV4-1
CASSFSGFGTEAFF,TGTGCCAGCAGCTTTTCAGGGTTCGGCACTGAAGCTTTCTTT,NA,NA,TRBJ1-1,TRBV7-9
CASSIGQVGDTEAFF,TGTGCCAGTAGTATCGGACAGGTAGGGGACACTGAAGCTTTCTTT,NA,TRBD1,TRBJ1-1,TRBV19
CASREGSYNEQFF,TGTGCCAGCAGGGAGGGTTCCTACAATGAGCAGTTCTTC,NA,NA,TRBJ2-1,TRBV6-5
CASSLLAGGMTDTQYF,TGTGCCAGCAGCTTGCTAGCGGGGGGGATGACAGATACGCAGTATTTT,NA,TRBD2,TRBJ2-3,TRBV5-4
CASSFTGDRTDTQYF,TGCGCCAGCAGCTTCACAGGGGATCGCACAGATACGCAGTATTTT,NA,TRBD1,TRBJ2-3,TRBV5-1
CASSSGSLLEQYF,TGTGCCAGCTCTAGCGGGAGTCTCCTCGAGCAGTACTTC,once,TRBD2,TRBJ2-7,TRBV7-9
CASSLLAGGLSYNEQFF,TGTGCCAGCAGCTTATTAGCGGGGGGACTTTCCTACAATGAGCAGTTCTTC,NA,TRBD2,TRBJ2-1,TRBV7-8
CASSLYLAGRNTGELFF,TGCGCCAGCAGCCTTTACTTAGCGGGAAGGAACACCGGGGAGCTGTTTTTT,NA,TRBD2,TRBJ2-2,TRBV4-1
CAWSSRVGGQPQHF,TGTGCCTGGAGTTCCCGGGTCGGGGGTCAGCCCCAGCATTTT,NA,NA,TRBJ1-5,TRBV30
CASSQTDTQYF,TGTGCCAGTAGTCAGACAGATACGCAGTATTTT,NA,NA,TRBJ2-3,TRBV19
CASSSWTSGSDEQFF,TGTGCCAGCAGCTCTTGGACTAGCGGGAGTGATGAGCAGTTCTTC,NA,TRBD2,TRBJ2-1,TRBV7-9
CASSLTRDRNYNEQFF,TGTGCCAGCAGCTTAACCCGGGACAGAAACTACAATGAGCAGTTCTTC,NA,TRBD1,TRBJ2-1,TRBV7-9
CASSPQTGSSYNEQFF,TGTGCTAGCAGCCCTCAGACAGGGTCATCTTACAATGAGCAGTTCTTC,once,TRBD1,TRBJ2-1,TRBV7-7
CASRPRGVVEKLFF,TGTGCCAGCAGACCCCGGGGGGTGGTTGAAAAACTGTTTTTT,NA,NA,TRBJ1-4,TRBV27
CASRIPQGSGTEAFF,TGTGCCAGCAGAATCCCACAGGGGAGTGGCACTGAAGCTTTCTTT,NA,TRBD1,TRBJ1-1,TRBV28
CASSEVAGEGYEQYF,TGTGCCAGCAGTGAAGTAGCGGGGGAGGGCTACGAGCAGTACTTC,NA,TRBD2,TRBJ2-7,TRBV6-1
CAISEEGSTDTQYF,TGTGCCATCAGTGAAGAGGGAAGCACAGATACGCAGTATTTT,NA,NA,TRBJ2-3,TRBV10-3
CAICESSYNEQFF,TGTGCCATCTGCGAGAGCTCCTACAATGAGCAGTTCTTC,NA,NA,TRBJ2-1,TRBV10-3
CASSLRGRSYEQYF,TGTGCCAGCAGCTTGCGCGGGAGGTCTTACGAGCAGTACTTC,NA,TRBD2,TRBJ2-7,TRBV5-4